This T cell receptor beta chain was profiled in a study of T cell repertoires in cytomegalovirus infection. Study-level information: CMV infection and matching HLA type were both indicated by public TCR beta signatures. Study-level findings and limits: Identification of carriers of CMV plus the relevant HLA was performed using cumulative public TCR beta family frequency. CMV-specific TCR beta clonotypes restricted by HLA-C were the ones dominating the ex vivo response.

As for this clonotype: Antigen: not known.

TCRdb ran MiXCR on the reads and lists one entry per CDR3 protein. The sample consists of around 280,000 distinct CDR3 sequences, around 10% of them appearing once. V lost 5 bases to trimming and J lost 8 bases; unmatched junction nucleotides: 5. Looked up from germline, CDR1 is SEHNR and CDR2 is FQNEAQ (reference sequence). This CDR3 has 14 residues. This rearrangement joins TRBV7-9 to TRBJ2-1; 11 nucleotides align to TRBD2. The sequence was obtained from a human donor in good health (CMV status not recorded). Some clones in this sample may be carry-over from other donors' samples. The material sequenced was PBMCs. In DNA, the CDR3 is TGTGCCAGCAGCATTTTAGCGGGGGGGCATGAGCAGTTCTTC. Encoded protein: CASSILAGGHEQFF. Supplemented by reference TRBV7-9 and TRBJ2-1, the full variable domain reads DTGVSQNPRHKITKRGQNVTFRCDPISEHNRLYWYRQTLGQGPEFLTYFQNEAQLEKSRLLSDRFSAERPKGSFSTLEIQRTEQGDSAMYLCASSILAGGHEQFFGPGTRLTVL.